The 25 T cell receptor beta chains below were found in one sample sequenced in a study of T-cell memory formation after mild COVID-19. TCRdb re-derived calls from the 5' RACE reads in MiXCR, one entry per CDR3 protein. The sample includes about 57,000 distinct CDR3 sequences, 9% to 15% of them seen just once. Source material: PBMCs or a T cell subset sorted from them (not recorded which). The source is a man between 18 and 35 years old who had mild COVID-19 (a few samples of this study predate the infection). Cell type and time point are not known.

The rearrangement links TRBV12-5 to TRBJ2-6; possibly TRBD1 or TRBD2 for D (6 bases each). The germline CDR1 and CDR2 sequences are LGHNT and FRNRAP. The CDR3 has 22 residues. V was shortened by 0 bases and J by 0 bases, with 24 bases between the two germline ends. CDR3 in DNA: TGTGCTAGTGGTTTGGTAAATAGGATAGGGCCGGGGGCCCTCTCTGGGGCCAACGTCCTGACTTTC. Its protein is CASGLVNRIGPGALSGANVLTF.

The chain couples TRBV15 to TRBJ1-4, with D perhaps matching TRBD1 (6 bases). Germline values: CDR1 LNHNV, CDR2 YYDKDF (reference sequence). V was cut by 3 bases and J by 8 bases, with 16 bases left in between. This CDR3 is built from 15 residues. The CDR3 loop is CATSSHGGTGEKLFF. CDR3 coding DNA: TGTGCCACCAGCAGCCATGGGGGTACAGGGGAAAAACTGTTTTTT.

This clonotype was recorded at least ten times. The V and J genes are TRBV11-3 and TRBJ2-3; weak D call: TRBD2 (5 bases). V gave up 1 base and J gave up 3 bases, with 5 bases separating them. The germline V gene has CDR1 SGHNT and CDR2 YENEEA. This CDR3 comprises 13 residues. CDR3 sequence (DNA): TGTGCCAGCAGCTTAGGACTAACAGATACGCAGTATTTT. This codes for CASSLGLTDTQYF.

A few counts support this clonotype. The rearrangement joins TRBV15 to TRBJ2-1, with D hard to call. Trimming shortened V by 5 bases and J by 3 bases, and 17 bases separated the two germline ends. CDR1 and CDR2 (germline): LNHNV, YYDKDF (reference sequence). The CDR3 has 16 residues. As DNA, the CDR3 is TGTGCCACCAGCCCCTGGATAGAAGTAAACTACAATGAGCAGTTCTTC. Translating it yields CATSPWIEVNYNEQFF. Filled out from reference TRBV15 and TRBJ2-1, the complete variable domain reads DAMVIQNPRYQVTQFGKPVTLSCSQTLNHNVMYWYQQKSSQAPKLLFHYYDKDFNNEADTPDNFQSRRPNTSFCFLDIRSPGLGDTAMYLCATSPWIEVNYNEQFFGPGTRLTVL.

This clonotype has only a few counts. For the CDR3, the DNA is TGTGCCAGCAGCTTAGTCGGGGGAGGCACTGAAGCTTTCTTT. Translating it yields CASSLVGGGTEAFF. The chain combines TRBV7-8 with TRBJ1-1, with D perhaps TRBD1 (5 bases). V dropped 1 base and J dropped 4 bases, with 10 bases sitting between them. The CDR3 totals 14 residues. The germline CDR1 and CDR2 sequences are SGHVS and FQNEAQ.

The chain uses TRBV6-2 or TRBV6-3 and TRBJ2-3; TRBD2 matches 8 bases. CDR1 and CDR2 (germline): MNHEY, SVGEGT. Trimming took 6 bases from V and 4 from J; bases not matched to a gene: 12. The CDR3 totals 16 residues. The CDR3 sequence is CASSLGPGGPADTQYF. Written as DNA, the CDR3 is TGTGCCAGCAGCTTAGGTCCGGGGGGGCCGGCAGATACGCAGTATTTT.

This clonotype was observed a single time. A much larger clone is a single base away; this may be a read error. The rearrangement uses TRBV5-1 and TRBJ2-3; weak D call: TRBD2 (7 bases). V was pared by 1 base and J by 7 bases, with 13 bases between. The germline V gene encodes CDR1 SGHRS and CDR2 YFSETQ. The CDR3 has 14 residues. In nucleotides, the CDR3 is TGCGCCAGCAGCTTGCGGGGGGCTGGATATACGCAGTATTTT. Encoded protein: CASSLRGAGYTQYF.

This clonotype showed up just a few times. The chain has TRBV4-3 and TRBJ1-5; tentatively, D is TRBD1 (5 bases). V dropped 4 bases and J dropped 0 bases, with 10 bases sitting between them. Germline assignment: CDR1 LGHNA and CDR2 YSLEER. The CDR3 extends over 15 amino acids. DNA of the CDR3: TGCGCCAGCAGCCTGGACACAGATAGCAATCAGCCCCAGCATTTT. It is translated as CASSLDTDSNQPQHF.

The V and J genes are TRBV4-2 and TRBJ1-4; 8 positions match TRBD1. Germline trimming cut 0 bases from V and 7 bases from J; bases unmatched to any gene: 13. The CDR3 has 18 residues. Looked up from germline, CDR1 is LGHNA and CDR2 is YNFKEQ. CDR3 nucleotides: TGTGCCAGCAGCCAAGATGTTGGTCAGGGGGCCGTAGGTGAAAAACTGTTTTTT. Amino acid sequence: CASSQDVGQGAVGEKLFF.

This clonotype was counted at least ten times. The V gene is TRBV20-1, the J gene TRBJ2-3, with D tentatively TRBD2 (7 bases). The CDR3 contains 15 residues. Germline assignment: CDR1 DFQATT and CDR2 SNEGSKA (reference sequence). The V end was cut by 2 bases, the J end by 4 bases, with 16 bases between. This CDR3 is CSARRGRERPDTQYF. CDR3 coding DNA: TGCAGTGCTAGAAGGGGGAGGGAGCGTCCAGATACGCAGTATTTT.

This clonotype was seen ten or more times. The J gene is TRBJ2-1, the V gene TRBV5-1; D is possibly TRBD1 (6 bases). Trimming removed 4 bases at V and 4 bases at J, with 18 bases between. Germline V CDR1 and CDR2: SGHRS, YFSETQ. CDR3 length: 16 amino acids. CDR3 nucleotides: TGCGCCAGCAGCCAGGATCCGGGACATGGGTACAATGAGCAGTTCTTC. Amino acid sequence: CASSQDPGHGYNEQFF.

This clonotype was counted at least ten times. CDR3 DNA sequence: TGCGCCAGCAGCGGACAGAGCACAGATACGCAGTATTTT. This encodes CASSGQSTDTQYF. The gene calls are TRBV5-1 and TRBJ2-3; perhaps TRBD1 as D (6 bases). V was shortened by 4 bases and J by 0 bases, with 6 bases between the two germline ends. Germline V lookup: CDR1 SGHRS, CDR2 YFSETQ. CDR3 length: 13 amino acids. The entire variable domain, with the rest obtained from reference TRBV5-1 and TRBJ2-3, is as follows: KAGVTQTPRYLIKTRGQQVTLSCSPISGHRSVSWYQQTPGQGLQFLFEYFSETQRNKGNFPGRFSGRQFSNSRSEMNVSTLELGDSALYLCASSGQSTDTQYFGPGTRLTVL.

The chain combines TRBV5-6 with TRBJ2-3, with D perhaps matching TRBD1 (5 bases). With 4 bases removed from V and 6 bases from J, the gap between germline ends came to 9 bases. The CDR3 is 12 residues long. Looked up from germline, CDR1 is SGHDT and CDR2 is YYEEEE. In nucleotides, the CDR3 is TGTGCCAGCAGCGAACAGGTGGATACGCAGTATTTT. It yields the protein CASSEQVDTQYF.

The DNA of the CDR3 is TGTGCCAGCAGCTCCCCCCAGGAGCGACCTTTGGACGAGCAGTACGTC. This sequence encodes CASSSPQERPLDEQYV. The chain is built from TRBV6-7 and TRBJ2-7; D ambiguous. TRBV6-7 counts as an open reading frame of uncertain function. CDR3 length equals 16 residues. V was trimmed by 6 bases and J by 5 bases, leaving 23 bases between them.

This sequence joins TRBV5-1 and TRBJ1-4, with D possibly being TRBD1 (5 bases). The V and J ends lost 4 bases and 5 bases respectively, with 9 bases between them. Germline V gene lookup returns CDR1 SGHRS and CDR2 YFSETQ. The CDR3 length is 13 residues. The CDR3 bases are TGCGCCAGCAGCCAGACAGAGAATGAAAAACTGTTTTTT. This sequence encodes CASSQTENEKLFF.

This clonotype was counted a few times. The rearrangement joins TRBV2 to TRBJ2-5, with 7 bases that match TRBD2. CDR3 length: 12 residues. Germline CDR1 SNHLY, CDR2 FYNNEI. Trimming removed 8 bases from V and 5 bases from J; junction bases left unmatched: 5. The CDR3 DNA reads as TGTGCCAGCCAGACTAGCTCGGAGACCCAGTACTTC. Translated: CASQTSSETQYF.

This clonotype appeared many times. The chain carries TRBV11-2 and TRBJ2-1, with 8 bases identical to TRBD2. The V gene end was trimmed by 5 bases and the J gene end by 4 bases; junction bases not matched to a gene: 13. CDR1 SGHAT and CDR2 FQNNGV come from the germline V gene. The CDR3 is made up of 17 amino acids. In DNA form, the CDR3 reads TGTGCCAGCAGCCCCGGGAGGGGCGTCCAGCGGTACAATGAGCAGTTCTTC. It specifies CASSPGRGVQRYNEQFF.

This clonotype was recorded a few times. The chain carries TRBV6-2 or TRBV6-3 and TRBJ2-7; D not resolved. The V end was cut by 6 bases, the J end by 6 bases, with 12 bases between. The CDR3 sequence is 12 residues long. Germline-derived CDR1 and CDR2 are MNHEY and SVGEGT. The CDR3 is CASRRLSLEQYF. The CDR3 bases are TGTGCCAGCAGGAGGTTGAGCCTCGAGCAGTACTTC.

This clonotype was found many times. The chain carries TRBV4-3 and TRBJ2-1; maybe TRBD2 (7 bases). Deletions cut 6 bases from V and 5 bases from J, with 11 bases between. The CDR3 is 13 residues long. Per the germline V gene, CDR1 is LGHNA and CDR2 is YSLEER. The CDR3 reads CASSYGGHNEQFF. CDR3 sequence (DNA): TGCGCCAGCAGTTACGGGGGGCACAATGAGCAGTTCTTC.

This clonotype was picked up many times. The CDR3 sequence is CASSPNLGLDTGELFF. The CDR3 nucleotides read TGTGCCAGCAGCCCCAACCTGGGACTGGACACCGGGGAGCTGTTTTTT. The chain couples TRBV5-6 to TRBJ2-2; D might be TRBD2 (6 bases). This CDR3 is 16 amino acids long. Trimming cost V 4 bases and J 3 bases, with 16 bases left between them. The germline gives CDR1 SGHDT, CDR2 YYEEEE.

The chain carries TRBV12-3 or TRBV12-4 and TRBJ2-1; 10 nucleotides align to TRBD2. Trimming took 6 bases from V and 5 from J; bases not matched to a gene: 7. The CDR3 is 15 amino acids. CDR3 nucleotide sequence: TGTGCCAGCAGCCAGACTAGCGGGTGGGACAATGAGCAGTTCTTC. The encoded protein is CASSQTSGWDNEQFF.

This clonotype was detected many times. This sequence joins TRBV6-5 and TRBJ2-5, with TRBD2 identical over 8 bases. From germline, CDR1 is MNHEY and CDR2 SVGAGI. The CDR3 is 15 residues long. Trimming at V came to 3 bases and at J to 6 bases, leaving 9 bases not matched to a gene. CDR3 in amino acids: CASSYSPGLGQTQYF. CDR3 nucleotide sequence: TGTGCCAGCAGTTATTCACCGGGACTAGGGCAGACCCAGTACTTC.

This clonotype appeared a few times. The rearrangement joins TRBV4-1 to TRBJ1-1, with D perhaps TRBD1 (5 bases). Trimming shortened V by 5 bases and J by 5 bases, and 18 bases separated the two germline ends. Germline CDR1 and CDR2: MGHRA and YSYEKL. The CDR3 is 15 residues long. The CDR3 here is CASSAGSARGTEAFF. The DNA of the CDR3 is TGCGCCAGCAGCGCCGGCTCGGCGCGGGGGACTGAAGCTTTCTTT.

The V and J genes are TRBV20-1 and TRBJ1-5; D is perhaps TRBD1 (5 bases). The CDR3 totals 16 residues. V gave up 0 bases and J gave up 3 bases, with 15 bases separating them. Germline CDR1 DFQATT, CDR2 SNEGSKA (reference sequence). The CDR3 nucleotides are TGCAGTGCTAGAGATGGTGGCAGGGCCTTCAATCAGCCCCAGCATTTT. Translated: CSARDGGRAFNQPQHF.

The chain combines TRBV11-2 with TRBJ2-1, with TRBD2 matching over 12 bases. This CDR3 is 15 amino acids long. Germline V gene lookup returns CDR1 SGHAT and CDR2 FQNNGV. V lost 5 bases to trimming and J lost 6 bases; unmatched junction nucleotides: 5. The CDR3 reads CASSPGTSGLNEQFF. DNA of the CDR3: TGTGCCAGCAGCCCCGGGACTAGCGGGCTCAATGAGCAGTTCTTC.